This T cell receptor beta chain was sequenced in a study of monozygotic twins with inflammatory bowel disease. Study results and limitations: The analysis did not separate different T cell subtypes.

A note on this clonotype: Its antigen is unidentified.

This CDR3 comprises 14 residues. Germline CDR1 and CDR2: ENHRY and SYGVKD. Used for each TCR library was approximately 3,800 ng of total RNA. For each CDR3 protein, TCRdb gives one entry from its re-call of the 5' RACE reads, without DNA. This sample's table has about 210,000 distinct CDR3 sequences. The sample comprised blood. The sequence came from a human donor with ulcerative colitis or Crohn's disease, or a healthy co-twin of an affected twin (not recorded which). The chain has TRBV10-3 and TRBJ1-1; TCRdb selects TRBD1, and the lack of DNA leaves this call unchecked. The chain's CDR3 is CAIQSSGTNTEAFF.